This T cell receptor beta chain was obtained from a study of T cell changes during pregnancy in multiple sclerosis. Germline V lookup: CDR1 MDHEN, CDR2 SYDVKM. V gave up 5 bases and J gave up 1 base, with 14 bases separating them. The CDR3 covers 15 residues. TCRdb's copy holds only in-frame clones and misses some; the assay was immunoSEQ multiplex PCR. In the table there are about 50,000 clones, approximately 95% of which are singletons. This receptor was identified in a female donor with multiple sclerosis, enrolled in a pregnancy study. The chain joins TRBV28 to TRBJ2-5; D perhaps matches TRBD1 (5 bases). This sample comprised CD4+ T cells from peripheral blood mononuclear cells, obtained in the third trimester of pregnancy. The CDR3 spells CASSLNDRFQETQYF. The CDR3 DNA follows: TGTGCCAGCAGTCTCAATGACAGATTCCAAGAGACCCAGTACTTC.